This TCR beta chain was sequenced for a study of T cell repertoires in cytomegalovirus infection. Study-wide context: Shared public TCR beta signatures pointed to both CMV infection and a matching HLA type.

Study-wide findings and caveats: HLA-C-restricted CMV-specific TCR beta clonotypes were dominant in the ex vivo response.

The sample holds a few counts of this clonotype. Its antigen is as yet unknown. The germline V gene encodes CDR1 SGHVS and CDR2 FNYEAQ. The V segment lost 1 base and the J segment 5 bases; nucleotides outside the gene matches: 5. CDR3 length: 14 amino acids. TCRdb ran MiXCR on the reads and lists one entry per CDR3 protein. The sample includes 350,000 to 550,000 distinct CDR3 sequences, roughly 30% of them seen just once. The material sequenced was PBMCs. The V and J genes are TRBV7-6 and TRBJ2-7, with 7 bases that match TRBD2. The TCR sequence derives from a human donor in good health (CMV status not recorded). Some clones in this sample may be carry-over from other donors' samples. The CDR3 here is CASSLVPGGDEQYF. In DNA, the CDR3 is TGTGCCAGCAGCTTAGTACCTGGGGGGGACGAGCAGTACTTC.